This entry features one TCR beta chain sequence. This clone was found a few times. The target of this receptor is not known. No much larger clonotype is one base removed from it; base qualities were not supplied. TCRbeta CDR3 regions were amplified from genomic DNA using the immunoSEQ Assay, a bias-controlled multiplex PCR. Regarding the original processing steps: Nucleated cell counts per sample were estimated from amplification of reference gene primers within the assay. To quantify the absolute abundance of each unique TCRbeta CDR3 rearrangement, sequence reads were collapsed and filtered. Productive Simpson clonality was computed per sample as the square root of Simpson's diversity index over productive rearrangements. TCRdb mirrors the immuneACCESS table, restricted to in-frame sequences. Some clones are absent from its copies; in checked studies, under half trace to an unresolved V gene, and the reason for the others is unknown. V, J and clone size are those of that table, while D and trimming were read from the DNA. Recorded for this sample are 250,000 to 350,000 clones; about 87% of them occurred a single time. The ten largest clones take up approximately 5% of the sample.

Participants in the prospective study were enrolled through a virtual design, were aged roughly 18 to 100 years, and lived in approximately 25 United States geographic areas. In the prospective study, participants were assigned to cohorts based on the clinical history participants reported in a screening survey and a study questionnaire. Recovered participants in ImmuneRACE Cohort 3 were defined as having two consecutive negative NP/OP PCR tests, clearance from a healthcare professional, or resolution of symptoms. In the prospective study, whole blood, serum and a nasopharyngeal or oropharyngeal swab were collected from each participant by mobile phlebotomists. Additional blood draws and questionnaires over a 2-month period could optionally be provided by prospective study participants. Before DNA extraction, blood samples from the prospective study were shipped at room temperature or frozen. The data originate from a study of blood T cell repertoires in COVID-19 (dated by TCRdb to 2020 to 2021). Describing the broader study: The collaborator samples originated in the United States, Italy and Spain and spanned the acute and convalescent phases of COVID-19. The prospective study material was composed of cDNA or gDNA derived from T cells, B-cell-depleted T cells, or PBMCs. The repertoires were made available in a free public database intended to serve as a resource for research on the immune response to SARS-CoV-2. Where available, HLA class I and class II types were taken from metadata supplied by the sample provider and were not determined by assay-based typing. The samples were drawn from the first 160 participants of the ongoing ImmuneRACE study and from over a thousand subjects provided by 6 global collaborators. Nearly every sample came with metadata listing a de-identified subject ID, COVID-19 status, age in years and sex. The dataset comprised deeply sampled blood TCRbeta repertoires from subjects exposed to, actively infected with, or recovered from COVID-19. On the study overall, not on this receptor specifically: The quantity of clinical and demographic metadata differed by source and by participant and was supplied without curation.

Trimmed from V: 8 bases; trimmed from J: 4 bases; junction bases lacking a gene match: 8. CDR1 and CDR2, looked up from the germline V gene (reference sequence), are LNHDA and SQIVND. Inclusive of the bounding cysteine and phenylalanine, the CDR3 is 16 residues long. The DNA shown is the 48-base CDR3, in frame from base 1. The sample taken for sequencing was PBMCs or T cells enriched from blood (not recorded which). Recombination connected TRBV19 to TRBJ2-1; TRBD2 aligns with 13 central bases. The source of this sequence is a woman between 25 and 40 years old who had recovered from COVID-19. The CDR3 protein sequence reads: CASHRLTSGGYNEQFF. The DNA reads TGTGCCAGTCACCGATTGACTAGCGGGGGGTACAATGAGCAGTTCTTC.